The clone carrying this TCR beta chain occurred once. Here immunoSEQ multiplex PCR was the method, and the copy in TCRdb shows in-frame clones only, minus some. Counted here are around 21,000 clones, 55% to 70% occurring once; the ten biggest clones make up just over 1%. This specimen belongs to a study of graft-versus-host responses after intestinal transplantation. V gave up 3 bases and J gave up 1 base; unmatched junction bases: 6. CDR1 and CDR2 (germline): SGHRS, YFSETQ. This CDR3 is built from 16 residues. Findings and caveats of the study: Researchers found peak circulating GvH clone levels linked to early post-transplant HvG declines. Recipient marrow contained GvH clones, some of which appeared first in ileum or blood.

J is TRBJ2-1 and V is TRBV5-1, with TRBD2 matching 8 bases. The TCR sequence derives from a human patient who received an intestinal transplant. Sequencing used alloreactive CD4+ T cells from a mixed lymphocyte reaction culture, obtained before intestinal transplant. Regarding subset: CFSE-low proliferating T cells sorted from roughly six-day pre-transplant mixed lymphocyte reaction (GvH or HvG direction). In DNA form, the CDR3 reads TGCGCCAGCAGCTACGAAACTAGCGGTTCCTACAATGAGCAGTTCTTC. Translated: CASSYETSGSYNEQFF.